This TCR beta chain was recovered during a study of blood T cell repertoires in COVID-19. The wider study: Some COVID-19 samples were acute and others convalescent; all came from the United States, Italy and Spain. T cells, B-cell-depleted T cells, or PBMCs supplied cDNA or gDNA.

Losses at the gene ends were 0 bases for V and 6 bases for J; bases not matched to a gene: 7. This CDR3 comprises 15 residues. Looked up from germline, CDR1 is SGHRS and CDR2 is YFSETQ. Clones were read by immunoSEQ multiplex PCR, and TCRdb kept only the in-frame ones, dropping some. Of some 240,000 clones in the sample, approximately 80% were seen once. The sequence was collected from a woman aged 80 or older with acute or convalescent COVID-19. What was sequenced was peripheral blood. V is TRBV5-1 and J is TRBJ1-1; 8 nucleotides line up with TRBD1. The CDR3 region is CASSLAGQGWAEAFF. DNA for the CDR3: TGCGCCAGCAGCTTGGCCGGACAGGGATGGGCTGAAGCTTTCTTT.